Below, 30 T cell receptor beta chains from the same sample are listed, as sequenced in a study of cytomegalovirus exposure and HLA in healthy donors. Researchers ran the PCR with 60 Vbeta and 13 Jbeta primers. Some clones are missing from TCRdb's copy, which holds only in-frame ones; the method was immunoSEQ multiplex PCR. Found here are over 150,000 clones, 79% of them singletons; the top ten hold around 1.4%. Specimen: PBMCs. These receptors were collected from a girl under 18 in good health and CMV-seropositive.

This chain uses TRBV2 with TRBJ1-3, with D perhaps TRBD1 (5 bases). Germline values: CDR1 SNHLY, CDR2 FYNNEI. CDR3 length: 14 amino acids. Trimming shortened V by 3 bases and J by 4 bases, and 10 bases separated the two germline ends. The CDR3 sequence is CASSEGQVGNTIYF. The CDR3 DNA sequence: TGTGCCAGCAGTGAGGGGCAGGTCGGAAACACCATATATTTT. Complete variable domain (other parts from reference TRBV2 and TRBJ1-3): EPEVTQTPSHQVTQMGQEVILRCVPISNHLYFYWYRQILGQKVEFLVSFYNNEISEKSEIFDDQFSVERPDGSNFTLKIRSTKLEDSAMYFCASSEGQVGNTIYFGEGSWLTVV.

The chain has TRBV27 and TRBJ2-2, with 7 nucleotides matching TRBD1. Germline CDR1 and CDR2: MNHEY and SMNVEV (reference sequence). Losses at the gene ends were 6 bases for V and 5 bases for J; bases not matched to a gene: 9. The CDR3 extends over 15 amino acids. The CDR3 DNA reads TGTGCCAGCAGAATCCTGGGACAGCTGACCGGGGAGCTGTTTTTT. Residues: CASRILGQLTGELFF.

The chain recombines TRBV13 with TRBJ2-2; D unclear. The germline gives CDR1 PRHDT, CDR2 FYEKMQ (reference sequence). V was cut by 5 bases and J by 6 bases, with 13 bases left in between. The CDR3 is 14 amino acids. The CDR3 coding sequence is TGTGCCAGCAGCCCCGAGATAGTTGCCGGGGAGCTGTTTTTT. Translated, it gives CASSPEIVAGELFF.

V is TRBV6-5 and J is TRBJ1-6, with 9 bases that match TRBD1. Germline V gene data show CDR1 as MNHEY and CDR2 as SVGAGI. V was clipped by 6 bases and J by 7 bases; unmatched bases: 4. This CDR3 has 14 amino acids. CDR3 sequence reads: CASSPGTGNSPLHF. Written as DNA, the CDR3 is TGTGCCAGCAGCCCCGGGACAGGGAATTCACCCCTCCACTTT.

This clone has only a few counts. The V and J genes are TRBV9 and TRBJ1-1; a weak D match, TRBD1 (5 bases). V lost 3 bases and J 5 bases, leaving 14 bases between the germline ends. The CDR3 extends over 14 amino acids. Germline V CDR1 and CDR2: SGDLS, YYNGEE. CDR3 nucleotides: TGTGCCAGCAGCGCTCAGGGTCGAGGAACTGAAGCTTTCTTT. It translates to CASSAQGRGTEAFF.

V and J are TRBV9 and TRBJ1-1; TRBD1 matches at 8 bases. V trimming: 3 bases; J trimming: 2 bases; junction bases outside the gene matches: 6. The CDR3 consists of 15 residues. In germline, CDR1 is SGDLS, CDR2 YYNGEE. CDR3 in DNA: TGTGCCAGCAGCGACGGGACAGGAACCAACACTGAAGCTTTCTTT. Translated: CASSDGTGTNTEAFF.

The chain carries TRBV9 and TRBJ2-2, with D perhaps TRBD1 (6 bases). V dropped 0 bases and J dropped 2 bases, with 11 bases sitting between them. Germline assignment: CDR1 SGDLS and CDR2 YYNGEE. This CDR3 region has 16 residues. CDR3 sequence: CASSVGTGLNTGELFF. The CDR3 DNA sequence: TGTGCCAGCAGCGTAGGAACAGGGCTTAACACCGGGGAGCTGTTTTTT.

The rearrangement links TRBV19 to TRBJ1-2; perhaps TRBD1 as D (6 bases). Germline V gene data show CDR1 as LNHDA and CDR2 as SQIVND (reference sequence). The length of the CDR3 is 14 residues. V shed 6 bases and J shed 5 bases, with 16 bases lying between them. The CDR3 DNA reads TGTGCCAGTAGGCCCGAGGGGGTATGGTATGGCTACACCTTC. Its translation: CASRPEGVWYGYTF.

The chain has TRBV6-6 and TRBJ1-5; unclear D gene. In germline, CDR1 is MNHNY, CDR2 SVGAGI (reference sequence). The ends were cut back, 6 bases at V and 0 bases at J, with 12 bases in the middle. CDR3 length equals 15 residues. CDR3 in amino acids: CASRQQILSNQPQHF. CDR3 coding DNA: TGTGCCAGCAGACAACAGATCCTTAGCAATCAGCCCCAGCATTTT.

The rearrangement links TRBV5-5 to TRBJ2-1; D might be TRBD1 (5 bases). The CDR3 is made up of 14 amino acids. CDR1 is SGHKS, CDR2 YYEKEE, per germline (reference sequence). The germline V and J ends were trimmed by 0 bases and 8 bases, with 12 bases remaining between them. CDR3 amino acids: CASSLGQGFHEQFF. Here the CDR3 DNA reads TGTGCCAGCAGCTTGGGGCAGGGTTTCCATGAGCAGTTCTTC.

CDR3 protein: CASGGQPYEQYF. The CDR3 nucleotides read TGTGCCAGCGGGGGACAGCCCTACGAGCAGTACTTC. The J gene is TRBJ2-7, the V gene TRBV25-1; 7 nucleotides line up with TRBD1. V shed 8 bases, J shed 2 bases, and the junction held 3 bases outside the gene matches. The CDR3 has 12 amino acids. Germline CDR1 MGHDK, CDR2 SYGVNS.

The chain links TRBV10-3 to TRBJ2-1; TRBD1 aligns across 10 bases. Unmatched junction bases numbered 4, after V lost 0 bases and J lost 8 bases. This CDR3 spans 15 amino acids. Germline V gives CDR1 ENHRY, CDR2 SYGVKD. The CDR3 protein is CAISESRDRGYEQFF. The CDR3 nucleotides read TGTGCCATCAGTGAGTCGAGGGACAGGGGTTATGAGCAGTTCTTC.

The J gene is TRBJ1-5, the V gene TRBV6-1, with D uncertain. From germline, CDR1 is MNHNS and CDR2 SASEGT. With 5 bases removed from V and 11 bases from J, the gap between germline ends came to 19 bases. The CDR3 has 14 residues. The CDR3 loop reads CASSQSAGDGSQHF. In DNA form, the CDR3 reads TGTGCCAGCAGTCAATCGGCCGGGGATGGTTCCCAGCATTTT.

The CDR3 nucleotides read TGTGCCAGCAGCTTAGCGATTTCGGCTAGCGGGGGTATCGGAGATACGCAGTATTTT. Encoded protein: CASSLAISASGGIGDTQYF. The chain has TRBV7-9 and TRBJ2-3; TRBD2 matches at 10 bases. This CDR3 has 19 amino acids. Trimming cost V 0 bases and J 5 bases; bases outside gene matches: 14. Germline V CDR1 and CDR2: SEHNR, FQNEAQ (reference sequence).

CDR3 protein: CASSQWTGTYEQYF. The CDR3 bases are TGCGCCAGCAGCCAGTGGACAGGAACCTACGAGCAGTACTTC. The chain carries TRBV4-3 and TRBJ2-5; 7 bases map to TRBD1. The end of the DNA aligns better with TRBJ2-7, so the J call may be wrong. Germline V CDR1 and CDR2: LGHNA, YSLEER. The CDR3 runs to 14 residues.

V and J are TRBV11-2 and TRBJ2-3, with 7 bases identical to TRBD2. Germline CDR1 and CDR2: SGHAT and FQNNGV. V lost 1 base, J lost 1 base, and 5 bases stayed unmatched. The CDR3 consists of 16 residues. The DNA of the CDR3 is TGTGCCAGCAGCTTAGTACCGGGGGGACGCACAGATACGCAGTATTTT. Its protein product is CASSLVPGGRTDTQYF.

V and J are TRBV9 and TRBJ2-7; 12 bases match TRBD1. Germline-derived CDR1 and CDR2 are SGDLS and YYNGEE. The V gene end was trimmed by 1 base and the J gene end by 4 bases; junction bases not matched to a gene: 3. There are 15 residues in the CDR3. DNA for the CDR3: TGTGCCAGCAGCGTAACGGGACAGGGGGCATACGAGCAGTACTTC. It codes for CASSVTGQGAYEQYF.

This sequence joins TRBV15 and TRBJ2-7; tentative D call: TRBD2 (7 bases). CDR3 length equals 17 residues. Deletions cut 3 bases from V and 0 bases from J, with 18 bases between. Germline V gene data show CDR1 as LNHNV and CDR2 as YYDKDF (reference sequence). The CDR3 DNA reads as TGTGCCACCAGCAGTTCCACTGAGGGGGGGAACTCCTACGAGCAGTACTTC. It is translated as CATSSSTEGGNSYEQYF. Based on the CDR3 plus reference TRBV15 and TRBJ2-7, the full variable domain is DAMVIQNPRYQVTQFGKPVTLSCSQTLNHNVMYWYQQKSSQAPKLLFHYYDKDFNNEADTPDNFQSRRPNTSFCFLDIRSPGLGDTAMYLCATSSSTEGGNSYEQYFGPGTRLTVT.

This clone was recorded only once. The CDR3 bases are TGTGCCTGCAGGCGGGCAGGGGGGAAGAACACTGAAGCTTTCTTT. This encodes CACRRAGGKNTEAFF. The rearrangement joins TRBV30 to TRBJ1-1; TRBD1 agrees at 7 bases. The CDR3 is made up of 15 amino acids. The V gene end was trimmed by 6 bases and the J gene end by 1 base; junction bases not matched to a gene: 11. Looked up from germline, CDR1 is GTSNPN and CDR2 is SVGIG (reference sequence).

The chain uses TRBV18 and TRBJ1-6, with unresolved D. Trimming removed 5 bases from V and 14 bases from J, with 19 bases in between. The CDR3 is made up of 14 amino acids. Germline assignment: CDR1 KGHSH and CDR2 LQKENI. The CDR3 bases are TGTGCCAGCTCAGCCACACCCTTCAGTGGCTCCCTCCACTTT. This gives the protein CASSATPFSGSLHF.

This clone was detected only a few times. The rearrangement links TRBV29-1 to TRBJ2-6, with D possibly matching TRBD2 (7 bases). This CDR3 region has 14 residues. CDR1 and CDR2 (germline): SQVTM, ANQGSEA. V was trimmed by 4 bases and J by 8 bases, leaving 15 bases between them. CDR3: CSVGEGGGSNVLTF. In nucleotides, the CDR3 is TGCAGCGTTGGGGAGGGGGGAGGGTCCAACGTCCTGACTTTC. Supplemented by reference TRBV29-1 and TRBJ2-6, the full variable domain reads SAVISQKPSRDICQRGTSLTIQCQVDSQVTMMFWYRQQPGQSLTLIATANQGSEATYESGFVIDKFPISRPNLTFSTLTVSNMSPEDSSIYLCSVGEGGGSNVLTFGAGSRLTVL.

This clone occurred a few times. V gene TRBV4-1 combines with J gene TRBJ1-5; D not certain. CDR1 is MGHRA and CDR2 is YSYEKL in the germline V gene. CDR3 length: 14 amino acids. Between the trimmed V and J ends, which lost 1 base and 8 bases, there was a span of 12 bases. The CDR3: CASSQGAGKEPQHF. The CDR3 DNA reads TGCGCCAGCAGCCAAGGGGCAGGCAAGGAGCCCCAGCATTTT.

The V gene is TRBV27, the J gene TRBJ1-6; no clear D gene. The V end was cut by 10 bases, the J end by 0 bases, with 10 bases between. Germline V gene data show CDR1 as MNHEY and CDR2 as SMNVEV (reference sequence). The CDR3 runs 14 residues. The DNA for the CDR3 is TGTGCCACCGCGGGCCTCTCCTATAATTCACCCCTCCACTTT. Protein product: CATAGLSYNSPLHF.

This clone appeared a single time. The rearrangement links TRBV21-1 to TRBJ2-5; TRBD1 reflects the table's D call only, with no check against the DNA. TRBV21-1 is a known pseudogene. CDR3 size: 16 residues. The CDR3 sequence: CASSTSGQAHQETQYF. CDR3 sequence (DNA): TGTGCCAGCAGCACGAGTGGACAGGCACACCAAGAGACCCAGTACTTC.

V and J are TRBV27 and TRBJ1-2; a weak D match, TRBD1 (5 bases). Germline CDR1 reads MNHEY; CDR2 reads SMNVEV (reference sequence). This CDR3 has 14 amino acids. Trimming cost V 5 bases and J 2 bases, with 12 bases left between them. CDR3 amino acids: CASSTGDGNYGYTF. The CDR3 DNA is TGTGCCAGCAGTACGGGGGACGGAAACTATGGCTACACCTTC.

This clone was recorded only once. V and J are TRBV7-2 and TRBJ1-1; the match to TRBD1 covers 7 bases. CDR3 size: 12 residues. The ends lost 5 bases at V and 7 bases at J; junction bases unmatched: 4. Germline values: CDR1 SGHTA, CDR2 FQGNSA. The CDR3 DNA sequence: TGTGCCAGCAGCCGGACAGGCCGTGAAGCTTTCTTT. Translation: CASSRTGREAFF.

The chain couples TRBV28 to TRBJ1-5, with TRBD1 identical over 7 bases. V dropped 4 bases and J dropped 1; count of bases not matched to a gene: 7. From germline, CDR1 is MDHEN and CDR2 SYDVKM. CDR3 length: 16 amino acids. The CDR3: CASSSKTGKSNQPQHF. CDR3 sequence (DNA): TGTGCCAGCAGTTCGAAGACAGGGAAAAGCAATCAGCCCCAGCATTTT.

The chain employs TRBV6-1 and TRBJ1-2; 9 nucleotides match TRBD1. The germline CDR1 and CDR2 sequences are MNHNS and SASEGT. CDR3 length: 14 amino acids. Trimming cost V 5 bases and J 5 bases; bases outside gene matches: 6. The CDR3 region is CASSFRTGDYGYTF. The CDR3, as DNA: TGTGCCAGCAGTTTCCGGACAGGGGATTATGGCTACACCTTC.

The chain couples TRBV4-1 to TRBJ2-5; TRBD1 matches 8 bases. Losses at the gene ends were 2 bases for V and 4 bases for J; bases not matched to a gene: 3. CDR3 size: 14 residues. In germline, CDR1 is MGHRA, CDR2 YSYEKL. CDR3 amino acids: CASSQPQGAETQYF. The CDR3 bases are TGCGCCAGCAGCCAACCTCAGGGGGCAGAGACCCAGTACTTC.

The chain couples TRBV5-1 to TRBJ2-1; a weak D match, TRBD2 (5 bases). The CDR3 loop spans 15 amino acids. With 4 bases removed from V and 11 bases from J, the gap between germline ends came to 22 bases. Germline CDR1 SGHRS, CDR2 YFSETQ. The CDR3 loop reads CASSQDFGLLPQQFF. CDR3 sequence (DNA): TGCGCCAGCAGCCAGGACTTTGGGCTTCTACCGCAGCAGTTCTTC.